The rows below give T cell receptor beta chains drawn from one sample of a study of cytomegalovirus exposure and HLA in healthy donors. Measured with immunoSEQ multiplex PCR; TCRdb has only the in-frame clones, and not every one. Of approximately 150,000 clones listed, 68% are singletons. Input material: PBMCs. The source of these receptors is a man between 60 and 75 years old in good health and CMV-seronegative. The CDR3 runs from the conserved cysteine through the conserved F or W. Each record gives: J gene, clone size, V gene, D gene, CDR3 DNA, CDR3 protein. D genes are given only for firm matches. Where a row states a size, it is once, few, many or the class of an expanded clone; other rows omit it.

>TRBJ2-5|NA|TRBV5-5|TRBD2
TGTGCCAGCAGCCTGGCTGCGGGGACTAGTGGAGAGACCCAGTACTTC
CASSLAAGTSGETQYF
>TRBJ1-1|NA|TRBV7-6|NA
TGTGCCAGCAGCCGATCTCGGTACGCTGAAGCTTTCTTT
CASSRSRYAEAFF
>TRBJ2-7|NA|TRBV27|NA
TGTGCCAGCAGTTTATCTGACTCCGAGCAGTACTTC
CASSLSDSEQYF
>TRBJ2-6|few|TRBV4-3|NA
TGCGCCAGCAGCCAAGTAACTTCTGGGGCCAACGTCCTGACTTTC
CASSQVTSGANVLTF
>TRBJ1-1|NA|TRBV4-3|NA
TGCGCCAGCAGCCTCCAGACAGGTGAGAACACTGAAGCTTTCTTT
CASSLQTGENTEAFF
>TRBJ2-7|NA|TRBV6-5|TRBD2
TGTGCCAGCAGTCTGGCTAGCGGATTCTACGAGCAGTACTTC
CASSLASGFYEQYF
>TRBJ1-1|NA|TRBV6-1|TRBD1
TGTGCCAGCAGTGAAGTTACAGGGGTTTTGTTGACTGAAGCTTTCTTT
CASSEVTGVLLTEAFF
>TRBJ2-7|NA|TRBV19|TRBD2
TGTGCCAGTAGTATCCTGGGCGGGAGCGAGACCTACGAGCAGTACTTC
CASSILGGSETYEQYF
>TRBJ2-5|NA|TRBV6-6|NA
TGTGCCAGCAGTTACCTTTCTCCCCCCCAGGCCCAGTACTTC
CASSYLSPPQAQYF
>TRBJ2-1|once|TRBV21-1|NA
TGTGCCAGCAGCAACTGTGGACAGGGTTGGCATGAGCAGTTCTTC
CASSNCGQGWHEQFF
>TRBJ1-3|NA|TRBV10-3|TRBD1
TGTGCCATCAGTGAGCGGACAGGGGTTACCCTGGGGTCTGGAAACACCATATATTTT
CAISERTGVTLGSGNTIYF
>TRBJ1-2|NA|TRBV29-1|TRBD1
TGCAGCGCCGGACAGGTCGGCTATGGCTACACCTTC
CSAGQVGYGYTF
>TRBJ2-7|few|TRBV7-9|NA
TGTGCCAGCAGCTTAGACCGGCAGGCTGGACTCTACGAGCAGTACTTC
CASSLDRQAGLYEQYF
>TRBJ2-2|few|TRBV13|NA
TGTGCCAGCAGCCCCAATGTTGGTGAGGGCCGAAGCGGGGAGCTGTTTTTT
CASSPNVGEGRSGELFF
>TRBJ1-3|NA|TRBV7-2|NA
TGTGCCAGCAGCTTAGACCCGATCAGGTCTGCCATATATTTT
CASSLDPIRSAIYF
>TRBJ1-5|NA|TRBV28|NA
TGTGCCAGCTTCGGGGTTCAGCCCCAGCATTTT
CASFGVQPQHF
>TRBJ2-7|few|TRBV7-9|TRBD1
TGTTCCAGCAGCTTAGGGACAGCTACCTACGAGCAGTACTTC
CSSSLGTATYEQYF
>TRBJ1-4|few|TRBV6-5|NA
TGTGCCAGCAGTTACGGGGGGGTGGAAAAACTGTTTTTT
CASSYGGVEKLFF
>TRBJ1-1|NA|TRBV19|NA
TGTGCCAGTAACGTACAGGGCCTCCACACTGAAGCTTTCTTT
CASNVQGLHTEAFF
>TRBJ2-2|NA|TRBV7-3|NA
TGTGCCAGCAGCTTATTCGCAGGGCCGGACACCGGGGAGCTGTTTTTT
CASSLFAGPDTGELFF
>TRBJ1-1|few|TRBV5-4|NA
TGTGCCAGCAGCTTTGCCAGGCGCACTGAAGCTTTCTTT
CASSFARRTEAFF
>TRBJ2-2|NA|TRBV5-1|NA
TGCGCCAGCAGAACATTGAACGGGGGCGGGGAGCTGTTTTTT
CASRTLNGGGELFF
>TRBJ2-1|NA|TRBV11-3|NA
TGTGCCAGCAGCTTAGGGCCTGAGCAGTTCTTC
CASSLGPEQFF
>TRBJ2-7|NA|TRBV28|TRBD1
TGTGCCAGCAGTTTGGCAGGGGGCAAAAGTAACGAGCAGTACTTC
CASSLAGGKSNEQYF
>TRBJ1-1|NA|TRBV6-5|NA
TGTGCCAGCAGTTACTCGAGGGGGTTGAACACTGAAGCTTTCTTT
CASSYSRGLNTEAFF
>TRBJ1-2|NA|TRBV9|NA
TGTGCCAGCAGCGTAGTCGGAGCCGGCTACACCTTC
CASSVVGAGYTF
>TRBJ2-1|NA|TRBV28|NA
TGTGCCAGCAGTTTAAGCGGAGAACTAGGTCTTGGCGAGCAGTTCTTC
CASSLSGELGLGEQFF
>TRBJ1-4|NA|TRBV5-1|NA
TGCGCCAGCAGCTTGGTGCAGGGAAGTAATGAAAAACTGTTTTTT
CASSLVQGSNEKLFF
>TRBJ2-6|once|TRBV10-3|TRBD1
TGTGCCATCAGTGGAACAGGGGCTGGGGCCAACGTCCTGACTTTC
CAISGTGAGANVLTF
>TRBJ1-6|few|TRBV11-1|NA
TGTGCCAGCAGCCTCCACAGGGAGTCACCCCTCCACTTT
CASSLHRESPLHF
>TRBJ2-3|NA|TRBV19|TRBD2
TGTGCCAGTAGTAGTGGCGGGAGGGCCGGGGATACGCAGTATTTT
CASSSGGRAGDTQYF
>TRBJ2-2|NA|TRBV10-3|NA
TGTGCCATCGTGACTAACGGCGGGGAGCTGTTTTTT
CAIVTNGGELFF
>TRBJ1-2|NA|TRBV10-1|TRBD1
TGCGCCAGCCCGAGGCCCACCGGGACAGGTTCATATGGCTACACCTTC
CASPRPTGTGSYGYTF
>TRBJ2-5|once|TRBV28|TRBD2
TGTGCCAGCAAGCGAACCTCCGGGAGGGTCCAAGAGACCCAGTACTTC
CASKRTSGRVQETQYF
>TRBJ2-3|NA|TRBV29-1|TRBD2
TGCAGCGTTGGTTTACTAGCGGTCACAGATACGCAGTATTTT
CSVGLLAVTDTQYF
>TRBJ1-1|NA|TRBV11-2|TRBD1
TGTGCCAGCAGCCGCCGAACAGGGGGCGGCACTGAAGCTTTCTTT
CASSRRTGGGTEAFF
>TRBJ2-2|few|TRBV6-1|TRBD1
TGTGCCAGCAGGGGACAGCCCGCCACCGGGGAGCTGTTTTTT
CASRGQPATGELFF
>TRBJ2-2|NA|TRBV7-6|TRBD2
TGTGCCAGCAGCTCACATACTAGCGGGAGTTACACCGGGGAGCTGTTTTTT
CASSSHTSGSYTGELFF
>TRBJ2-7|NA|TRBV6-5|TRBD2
TGTGCCAGCAAACAGCGGGAGGGCCGCTACGAGCAGTACTTC
CASKQREGRYEQYF
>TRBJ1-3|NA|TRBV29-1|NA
TGCAGCGTTGCTAAGGTATTTAGGGGTTCTGGAAACACCATATATTTT
CSVAKVFRGSGNTIYF
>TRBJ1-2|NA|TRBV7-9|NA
TGTGCCAGCAGCCCCGGAGGAGTCTATGGCTACACCTTC
CASSPGGVYGYTF
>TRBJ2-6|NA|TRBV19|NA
TGTGCCAGTAGTATATCGGGGGCCAACGTCCTGACTTTC
CASSISGANVLTF
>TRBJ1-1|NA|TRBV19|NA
TGTGCCAGTAGCCGAGGGGGACACCTGAACACTGAAGCTTTCTTT
CASSRGGHLNTEAFF
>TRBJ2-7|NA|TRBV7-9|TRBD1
TGTGCCAGCAGCCTGACAGGGGGCGGGTTCGAGCAGTACTTC
CASSLTGGGFEQYF
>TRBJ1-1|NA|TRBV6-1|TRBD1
TGTGCCAGCAGTTCGACAGGGGGCACTGAAGCTTTCTTT
CASSSTGGTEAFF